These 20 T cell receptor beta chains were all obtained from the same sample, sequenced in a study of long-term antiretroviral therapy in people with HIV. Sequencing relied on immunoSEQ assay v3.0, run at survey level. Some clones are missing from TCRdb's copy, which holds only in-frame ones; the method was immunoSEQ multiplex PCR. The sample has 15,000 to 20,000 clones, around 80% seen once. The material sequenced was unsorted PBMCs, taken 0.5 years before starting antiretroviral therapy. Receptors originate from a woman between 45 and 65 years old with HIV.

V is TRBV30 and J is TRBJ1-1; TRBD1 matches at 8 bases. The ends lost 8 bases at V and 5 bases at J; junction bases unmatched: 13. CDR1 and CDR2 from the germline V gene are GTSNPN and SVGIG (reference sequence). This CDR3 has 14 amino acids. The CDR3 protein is CAHSTGTGGTEAFF. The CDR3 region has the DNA TGTGCCCATTCAACCGGGACAGGTGGAACTGAAGCTTTCTTT.

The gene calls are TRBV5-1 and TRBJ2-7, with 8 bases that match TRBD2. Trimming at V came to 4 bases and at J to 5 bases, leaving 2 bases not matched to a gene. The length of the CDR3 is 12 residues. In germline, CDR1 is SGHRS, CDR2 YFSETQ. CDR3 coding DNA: TGCGCCAGCAGCCCCGGGGGGGACGAGCAGTACTTC. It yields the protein CASSPGGDEQYF.

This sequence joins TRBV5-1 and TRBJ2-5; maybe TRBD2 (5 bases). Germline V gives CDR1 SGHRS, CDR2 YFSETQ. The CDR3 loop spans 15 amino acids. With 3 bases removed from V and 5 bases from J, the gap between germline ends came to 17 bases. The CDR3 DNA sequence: TGCGCCAGCAGCTCAGGAGGTACGGAAGGGGAGACCCAGTACTTC. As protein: CASSSGGTEGETQYF.

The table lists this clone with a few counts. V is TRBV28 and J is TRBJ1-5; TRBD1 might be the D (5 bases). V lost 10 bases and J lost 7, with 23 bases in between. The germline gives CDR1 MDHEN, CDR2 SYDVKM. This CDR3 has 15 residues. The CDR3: CATSLGLQVTQPQHF. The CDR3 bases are TGTGCCACCTCTTTAGGGTTACAGGTTACCCAGCCCCAGCATTTT. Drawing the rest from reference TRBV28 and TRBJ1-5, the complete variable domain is DVKVTQSSRYLVKRTGEKVFLECVQDMDHENMFWYRQDPGLGLRLIYFSYDVKMKEKGDIPEGYSVSREKKERFSLILESASTNQTSMYLCATSLGLQVTQPQHFGDGTRLSIL.

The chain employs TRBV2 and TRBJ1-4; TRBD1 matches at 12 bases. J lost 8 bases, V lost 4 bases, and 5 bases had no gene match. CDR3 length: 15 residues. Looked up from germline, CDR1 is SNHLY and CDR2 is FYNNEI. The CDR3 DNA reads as TGTGCCAGCAGTGGGGGACAGGGGGCAAGAGAAAAACTGTTTTTT. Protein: CASSGGQGAREKLFF.

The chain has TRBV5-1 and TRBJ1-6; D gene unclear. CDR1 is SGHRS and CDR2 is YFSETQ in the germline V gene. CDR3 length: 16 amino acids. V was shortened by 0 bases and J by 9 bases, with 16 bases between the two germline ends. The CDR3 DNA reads TGCGCCAGCAGCTTGGCGCTAGGTATGACTCTTTCACCCCTCCACTTT. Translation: CASSLALGMTLSPLHF.

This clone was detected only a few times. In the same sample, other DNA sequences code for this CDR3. CDR3 DNA: TGTGCCTGGAGTGGGGGGCTCTCTGGAAACACCATATATTTT. This codes for CAWSGGLSGNTIYF. The chain joins TRBV30 to TRBJ1-3, with D perhaps TRBD1 (6 bases). The V end was cut by 1 base, the J end by 0 bases, with 7 bases between. This CDR3 is built from 14 residues. Per the germline V gene, CDR1 is GTSNPN and CDR2 is SVGIG (reference sequence).

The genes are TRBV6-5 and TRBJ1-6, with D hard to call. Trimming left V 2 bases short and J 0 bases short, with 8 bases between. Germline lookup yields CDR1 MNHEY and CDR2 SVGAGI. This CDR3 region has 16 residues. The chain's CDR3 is CASSYEGSSYNSPLHF. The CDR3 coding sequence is TGTGCCAGCAGTTACGAAGGAAGCTCCTATAATTCACCCCTCCACTTT.

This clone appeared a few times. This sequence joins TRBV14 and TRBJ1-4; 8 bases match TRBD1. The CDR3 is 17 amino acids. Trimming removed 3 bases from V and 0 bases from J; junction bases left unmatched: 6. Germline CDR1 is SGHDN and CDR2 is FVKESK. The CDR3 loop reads CASSHFPGQATNEKLFF. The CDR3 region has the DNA TGTGCCAGCAGCCACTTTCCGGGACAGGCAACTAATGAAAAACTGTTTTTT.

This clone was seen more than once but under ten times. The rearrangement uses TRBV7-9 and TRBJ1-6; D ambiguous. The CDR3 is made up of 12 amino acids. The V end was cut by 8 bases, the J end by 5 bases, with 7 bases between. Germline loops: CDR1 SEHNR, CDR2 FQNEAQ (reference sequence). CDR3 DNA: TGTGCCAGCTCGAGGGATAATTCACCCCTCCACTTT. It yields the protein CASSRDNSPLHF.

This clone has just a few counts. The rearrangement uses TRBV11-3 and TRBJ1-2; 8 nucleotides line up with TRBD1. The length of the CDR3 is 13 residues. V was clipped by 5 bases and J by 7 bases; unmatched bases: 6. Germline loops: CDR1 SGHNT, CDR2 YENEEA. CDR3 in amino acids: CASSPGGGGGYTF. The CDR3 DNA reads TGTGCCAGCAGCCCAGGGGGCGGCGGTGGCTACACCTTC.

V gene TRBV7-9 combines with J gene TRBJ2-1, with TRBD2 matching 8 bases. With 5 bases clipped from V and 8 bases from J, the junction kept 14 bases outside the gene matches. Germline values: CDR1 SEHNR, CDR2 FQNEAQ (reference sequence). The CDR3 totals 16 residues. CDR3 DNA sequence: TGTGCCAGCAGCCACCTCGGACTAGCCCTTTGGGATGAGCAGTTCTTC. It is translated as CASSHLGLALWDEQFF.

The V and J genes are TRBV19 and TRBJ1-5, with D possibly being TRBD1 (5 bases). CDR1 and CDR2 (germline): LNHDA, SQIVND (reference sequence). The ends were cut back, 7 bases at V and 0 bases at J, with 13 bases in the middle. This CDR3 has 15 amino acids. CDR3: CASMSGPSSNQPQHF. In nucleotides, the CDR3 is TGTGCCAGTATGTCGGGACCCAGTAGCAATCAGCCCCAGCATTTT.

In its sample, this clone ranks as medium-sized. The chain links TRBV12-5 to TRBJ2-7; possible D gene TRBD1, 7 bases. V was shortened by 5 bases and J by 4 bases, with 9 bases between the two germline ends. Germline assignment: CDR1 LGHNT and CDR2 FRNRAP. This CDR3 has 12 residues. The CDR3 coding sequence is TGTGCTAGTGGTCCAGGGGGGTACGAGCAGTACTTC. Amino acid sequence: CASGPGGYEQYF.

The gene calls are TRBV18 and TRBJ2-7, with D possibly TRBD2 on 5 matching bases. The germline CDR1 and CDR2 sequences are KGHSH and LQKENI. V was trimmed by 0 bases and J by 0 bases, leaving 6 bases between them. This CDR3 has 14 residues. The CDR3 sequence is CASSPPAGSYEQYF. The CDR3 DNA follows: TGTGCCAGCTCACCACCGGCGGGCTCCTACGAGCAGTACTTC.

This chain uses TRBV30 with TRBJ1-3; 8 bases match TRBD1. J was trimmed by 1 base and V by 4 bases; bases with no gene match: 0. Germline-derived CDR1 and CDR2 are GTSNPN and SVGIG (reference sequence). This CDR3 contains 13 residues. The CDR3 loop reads CAWNRGSGNTIYF. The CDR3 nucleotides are TGTGCCTGGAACAGGGGGTCTGGAAACACCATATATTTT.

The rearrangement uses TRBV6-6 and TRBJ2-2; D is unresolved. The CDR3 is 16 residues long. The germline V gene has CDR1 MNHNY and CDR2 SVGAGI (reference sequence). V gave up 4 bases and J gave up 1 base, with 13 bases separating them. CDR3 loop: CASSSSNSLNTGELFF. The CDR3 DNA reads TGTGCCAGCAGTTCATCCAACAGTTTGAACACCGGGGAGCTGTTTTTT.

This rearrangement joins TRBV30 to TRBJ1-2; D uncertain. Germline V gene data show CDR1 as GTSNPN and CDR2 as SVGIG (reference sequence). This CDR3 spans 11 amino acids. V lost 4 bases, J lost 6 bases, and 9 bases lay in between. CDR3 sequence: CAWMILDGYTF. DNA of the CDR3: TGTGCCTGGATGATTTTGGATGGCTACACCTTC.

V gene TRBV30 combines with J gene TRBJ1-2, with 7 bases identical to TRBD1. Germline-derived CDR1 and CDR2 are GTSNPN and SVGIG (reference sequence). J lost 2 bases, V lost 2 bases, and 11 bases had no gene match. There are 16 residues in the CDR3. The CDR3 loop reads CAWSPPGAGGNYGYTF. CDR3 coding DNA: TGTGCCTGGAGTCCTCCCGGGGCAGGGGGGAACTATGGCTACACCTTC.

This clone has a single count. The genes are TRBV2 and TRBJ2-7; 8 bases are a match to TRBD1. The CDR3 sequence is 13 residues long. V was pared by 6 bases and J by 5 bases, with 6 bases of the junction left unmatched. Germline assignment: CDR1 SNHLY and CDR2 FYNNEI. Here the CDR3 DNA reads TGTGCCAGCAGGCGGACAGGGCGACACGAGCAGTACGTC. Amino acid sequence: CASRRTGRHEQYV.